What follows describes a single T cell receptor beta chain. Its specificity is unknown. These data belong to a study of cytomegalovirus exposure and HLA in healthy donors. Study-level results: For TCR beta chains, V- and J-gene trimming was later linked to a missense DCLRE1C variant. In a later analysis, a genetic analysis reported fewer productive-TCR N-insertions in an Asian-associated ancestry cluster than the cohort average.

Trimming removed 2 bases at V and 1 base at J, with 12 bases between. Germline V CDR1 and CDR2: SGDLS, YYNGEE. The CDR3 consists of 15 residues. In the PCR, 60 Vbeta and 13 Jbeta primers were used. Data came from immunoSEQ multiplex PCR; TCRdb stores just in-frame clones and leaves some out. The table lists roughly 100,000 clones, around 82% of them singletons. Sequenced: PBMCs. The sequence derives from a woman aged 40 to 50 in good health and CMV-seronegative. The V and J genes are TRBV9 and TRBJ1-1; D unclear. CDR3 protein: CASSVLSLGNTEAFF. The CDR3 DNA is TGTGCCAGCAGCGTCCTGTCCCTAGGGAACACTGAAGCTTTCTTT.